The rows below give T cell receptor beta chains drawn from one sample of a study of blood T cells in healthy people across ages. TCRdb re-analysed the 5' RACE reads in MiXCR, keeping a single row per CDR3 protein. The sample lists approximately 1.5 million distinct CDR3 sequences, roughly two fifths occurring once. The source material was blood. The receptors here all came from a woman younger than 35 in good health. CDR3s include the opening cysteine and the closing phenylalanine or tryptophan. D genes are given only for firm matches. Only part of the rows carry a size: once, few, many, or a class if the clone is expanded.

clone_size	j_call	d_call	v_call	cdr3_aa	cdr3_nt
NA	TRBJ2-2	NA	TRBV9	CASSVVSRGELFF	TGTGCCAGCAGCGTAGTTTCCCGCGGGGAGCTGTTTTTT
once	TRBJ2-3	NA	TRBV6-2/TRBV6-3	CASRELDTQYF	TGTGCCAGCAGGGAGTTAGATACGCAGTATTTT
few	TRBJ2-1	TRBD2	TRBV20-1	CSATPTSLSYNEQFF	TGCAGTGCTACCCCGACTAGCCTCTCCTACAATGAGCAGTTCTTC
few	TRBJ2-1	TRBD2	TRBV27	CASSHRGLAKDRNEQFF	TGTGCCAGCAGCCACAGAGGACTAGCAAAGGACCGCAATGAGCAGTTCTTC
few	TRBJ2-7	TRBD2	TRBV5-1	CASGTSGSTYEQYF	TGCGCCAGCGGGACTAGCGGGAGCACCTACGAGCAGTACTTC
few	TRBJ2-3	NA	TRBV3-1	CASSQVKATQYF	TGTGCCAGCAGCCAAGTAAAAGCTACGCAGTATTTT
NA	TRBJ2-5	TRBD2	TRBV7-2	CASSFALAVYETQYF	TGTGCCAGCAGCTTTGCACTAGCGGTATATGAGACCCAGTACTTC
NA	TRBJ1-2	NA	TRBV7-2	CASSAYNRDGGHTF	TGTGCCAGCAGCGCCTATAACAGGGACGGTGGCCACACCTTC
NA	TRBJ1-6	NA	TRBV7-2	CASTSKGALHF	TGTGCCAGCACCTCAAAGGGGGCCCTCCACTTT
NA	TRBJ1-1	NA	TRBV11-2	CASSPASEAFF	TGTGCCAGCAGCCCCGCTTCTGAAGCTTTCTTT
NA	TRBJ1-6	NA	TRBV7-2	CASGFLGGNESPLHF	TGTGCCAGCGGCTTTCTAGGGGGAAACGAATCACCCCTCCACTTT
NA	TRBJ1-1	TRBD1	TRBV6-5	CASSYSDGTGATEAFF	TGTGCCAGCAGTTACTCGGACGGGACAGGGGCCACTGAAGCTTTCTTT
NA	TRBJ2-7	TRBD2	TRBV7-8	CASSLAAGGLQSYEQCF	TGTGCCAGCAGCTTAGCTGCGGGGGGCCTTCAATCCTACGAGCAGTGCTTC
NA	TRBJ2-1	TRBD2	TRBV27	CASSLAAGLAGPSHNEQFF	TGTGCCAGCAGTCTCGCGGCGGGGCTAGCGGGGCCCTCGCACAATGAGCAGTTCTTC
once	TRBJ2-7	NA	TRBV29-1	CSAPGGLYMGGEQYF	TGCAGCGCCCCGGGGGGCCTCTATATGGGTGGAGAGCAGTACTTC
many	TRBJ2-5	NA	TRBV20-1	CSAAPLARETQYF	TGCAGTGCCGCGCCCCTAGCCCGCGAGACCCAGTACTTC
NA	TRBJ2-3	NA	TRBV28	CASSVLGKDTQYF	TGTGCCAGCAGTGTCCTGGGGAAAGATACGCAGTATTTT
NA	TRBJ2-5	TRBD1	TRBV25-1	CASTEGDRGPGETQYF	TGTGCCAGCACCGAGGGGGACAGGGGGCCTGGTGAGACCCAGTACTTC
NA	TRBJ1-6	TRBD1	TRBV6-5	CASSYRAGQGGSPLHF	TGTGCCAGCAGTTACCGGGCGGGACAGGGAGGATCACCCCTCCACTTT
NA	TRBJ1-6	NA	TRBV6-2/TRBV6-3	CASSYAPWNSPLHF	TGTGCCAGCAGTTACGCACCCTGGAATTCACCCCTCCACTTT
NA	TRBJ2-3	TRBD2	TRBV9	CASSVAAGDTDTQYF	TGTGCCAGCAGCGTAGCAGCGGGAGACACAGATACGCAGTATTTT
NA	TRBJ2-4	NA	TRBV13	CASSPPRGLALPEQYF	TGTGCCAGCAGCCCCCCCAGGGGACTGGCCCTACCTGAGCAGTACTTC
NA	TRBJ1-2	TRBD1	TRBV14	CASSQSGTDPFGYTF	TGTGCCAGCAGCCAGTCCGGGACAGACCCTTTTGGCTACACCTTC
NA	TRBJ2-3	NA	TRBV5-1	CASRPSGVRGTDTQYF	TGCGCCAGCAGGCCCTCAGGCGTTAGAGGTACAGATACGCAGTATTTT
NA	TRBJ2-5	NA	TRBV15	CATSRGAGHSRETQYF	TGTGCCACCAGCAGAGGTGCAGGGCACTCCAGAGAGACCCAGTACTTC
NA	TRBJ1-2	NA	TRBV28	CASSSDGRRYGYTF	TGTGCCAGCAGTTCGGACGGGCGCCGCTATGGCTACACCTTC
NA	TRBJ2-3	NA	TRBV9	CASSVRGGQVGGDTQYF	TGTGCCAGCAGCGTAAGAGGGGGGCAGGTCGGGGGAGATACGCAGTATTTT
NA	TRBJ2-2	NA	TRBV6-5	CASRTVFTGELFF	TGTGCCAGCAGGACTGTTTTCACCGGGGAGCTGTTTTTT
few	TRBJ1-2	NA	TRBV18	CASSPNDGGYGYTF	TGTGCCAGCTCACCGAATGACGGGGGCTATGGCTACACCTTC
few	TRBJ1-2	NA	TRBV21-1	CASSKVRQGSNYGYTF	TGTGCCAGCAGCAAAGTGCGCCAGGGTTCTAACTATGGCTACACCTTC
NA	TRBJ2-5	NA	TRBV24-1	CATSDPSGPLQETQYF	TGTGCCACCAGTGATCCCTCGGGCCCGCTTCAAGAGACCCAGTACTTC
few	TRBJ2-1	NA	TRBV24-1	CATSGGFSEQFF	TGTGCCACCAGTGGAGGGTTTAGTGAGCAGTTCTTC
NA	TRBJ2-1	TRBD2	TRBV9	CASSVENSGRGEQFF	TGTGCCAGCAGCGTAGAGAATAGCGGGAGGGGTGAGCAGTTCTTC
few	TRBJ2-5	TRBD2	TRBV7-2	CASSLEGLAGAYQETQYF	TGTGCCAGCAGCTTAGAGGGACTAGCGGGGGCGTACCAAGAGACCCAGTACTTC
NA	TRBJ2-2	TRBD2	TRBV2	CASASAGAGELFF	TGTGCCAGCGCCTCGGCGGGAGCCGGGGAGCTGTTTTTT
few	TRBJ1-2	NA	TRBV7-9	CASSAGSFSDYTF	TGTGCCAGCAGCGCCGGGTCTTTCTCGGACTACACCTTC
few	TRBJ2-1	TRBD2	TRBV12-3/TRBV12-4	CASTKLANSYNEQFF	TGTGCCAGCACCAAACTAGCGAACTCCTACAATGAGCAGTTCTTC
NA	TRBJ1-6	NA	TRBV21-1	CASSKMGKGSHSPPHF	TGTGCCAGCAGCAAAATGGGCAAGGGAAGTCATTCACCCCCCCACTTT
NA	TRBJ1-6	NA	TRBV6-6	CASSYSSGVAGSPLHF	TGTGCCAGCAGTTACTCGTCAGGGGTTGCTGGTTCACCCCTCCACTTT
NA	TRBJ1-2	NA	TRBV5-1	CTSSLGSLANYGYTF	TGCACCAGCAGCTTGGGTTCGTTAGCTAACTATGGCTACACCTTC
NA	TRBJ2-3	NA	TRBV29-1	CSVDPQVGDTQYF	TGCAGCGTTGACCCCCAGGTGGGAGATACGCAGTATTTT
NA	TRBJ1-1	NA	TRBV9	CASSASLAGTAFF	TGTGCCAGCAGCGCCTCCCTGGCAGGGACAGCTTTCTTT